One sample yielded the 6 T cell receptor beta chains listed below, sequenced in a study of shared clonotypes between healthy human individuals (dated by TCRdb to the early 2020s). The method behind the library was the immunoSEQ multiplex PCR assay. The clones in this table, taken by TCRdb from immuneACCESS, are in-frame only. Not every clone is retained; where verified, under half of the shortfall comes from an unresolved V gene, and the cause of the rest is unknown. The sample table holds 1,400,000 or so clones, of which approximately 98.5% were seen once. Around 0.38% of the sample is held by the ten biggest clonotypes. The sample taken for sequencing was naive CD4+ T cells sorted from blood. The cell subset or site label here, explained by the study, means: CD45RA+ positively selected. The source is a man aged 25-45 years in good health.

This chain connects TRBV10-3 to TRBJ2-5; 11 bases line up with TRBD1. CDR1 is ENHRY, CDR2 SYGVKD, per germline. This CDR3 contains 15 residues. After removal of 3 bases from V and 5 bases from J, the junction contained 5 bases not matched to a gene. The CDR3 reads CAISDLDRGLETQYF. The CDR3 nucleotides are TGTGCCATCAGTGACTTGGACAGGGGGCTTGAGACCCAGTACTTC.

V usage is TRBV18 and J usage is TRBJ1-3; TRBD1 might be the D (6 bases). The germline gives CDR1 KGHSH, CDR2 LQKENI. Trimming removed 1 base from V and 4 bases from J, with 11 bases in between. The CDR3 covers 15 residues. CDR3 residues: CASSPLPGVGNTIYF. CDR3 DNA: TGTGCCAGCTCACCACTTCCAGGGGTCGGAAACACCATATATTTT.

The DNA for the CDR3 is TGTGCCATCAGTGAGTCTCCGAGGGCGGATTCGGCCCAGTACTTC. It is translated as CAISESPRADSAQYF. The genes are TRBV10-3 and TRBJ2-5; the D gene is possibly TRBD2 (5 bases). The CDR3 sequence is 15 residues long. The ends were cut back, 0 bases at V and 9 bases at J, with 17 bases in the middle. Germline CDR1 is ENHRY and CDR2 is SYGVKD.

To note about this clone: Other nucleotide sequences from this sample produce the same CDR3. The chain employs TRBV18 and TRBJ2-7; TRBD2 matches 10 bases. Germline lookup yields CDR1 KGHSH and CDR2 LQKENI. This CDR3 spans 16 amino acids. Germline trimming cut 2 bases from V and 4 bases from J; bases unmatched to any gene: 8. CDR3 residues: CASSPSGLAGEYEQYF. In DNA, the CDR3 is TGTGCCAGCTCACCAAGTGGGCTAGCGGGAGAATACGAGCAGTACTTC.

CDR3 amino acids: CASSLVRRDPTDTQYF. The CDR3 DNA reads as TGTGCCAGCAGCTTAGTCCGACGGGACCCCACAGATACGCAGTATTTT. This chain uses TRBV7-2 with TRBJ2-3; TRBD1 or TRBD2 may be the D gene (5 bases each). This CDR3 is built from 16 residues. From germline, CDR1 is SGHTA and CDR2 FQGNSA. Trimming took 1 base from V and 2 from J, leaving 13 bases between them.

CDR3: CSVGRELNTEAFF. CDR3 DNA sequence: TGCAGCGTTGGTAGGGAATTGAACACTGAAGCTTTCTTT. The chain combines TRBV29-1 with TRBJ1-1; no reliable D call. V was cut by 4 bases and J by 0 bases, with 9 bases left in between. The CDR3 has 13 residues. Germline loops: CDR1 SQVTM, CDR2 ANQGSEA.